This T cell receptor beta chain comes out of a study of T cell clusters in autoimmune cytopenias. Study outcomes and limitations: A dominant lymphoma-associated repertoire apparently masked the cluster-lack signature in secondary cytopenia versus chronic lymphocytic leukemia.

One tube held mixed TRB-A and TRB-B primer pools for touch-down PCR. TCRdb reprocessed the multiplex PCR reads, keeping one entry per CDR3 protein, no DNA. Its table records 2,500 to 3,500 distinct CDR3 sequences. CDR1 is MDHEN and CDR2 is SYDVKM in the germline V gene. The CDR3 loop spans 12 amino acids. About this clonotype: Its cognate antigen is unknown.

TRB amplification used roughly 250 ng of peripheral blood genomic DNA. The sequence derives from a human donor with an autoimmune cytopenia or autoimmune hepatitis (not recorded which). V and J are TRBV28 and TRBJ2-7; the TCRdb call, TRBD1, lacks DNA for checking. The sequencing sample was made of peripheral blood. CDR3 loop: CASSEDIYEQYF. The full variable domain, its missing parts supplied by reference TRBV28 and TRBJ2-7, is DVKVTQSSRYLVKRTGEKVFLECVQDMDHENMFWYRQDPGLGLRLIYFSYDVKMKEKGDIPEGYSVSREKKERFSLILESASTNQTSMYLCASSEDIYEQYFGPGTRLTVT.